This T cell receptor (beta chain) was sequenced in a study of radiation and T cells in renal cell carcinoma. General study results and limits: Top tumor clonotypes rose in blood 2 weeks post-radiation, then contracted.

CDR1 is SGHRS and CDR2 is YFSETQ in the germline V gene. The V and J ends lost 2 bases and 0 bases, in that order; junction bases with no gene match: 8. The CDR3 sequence is 18 residues long. On this clone: Its antigen is as yet unknown.

Data came from immunoSEQ multiplex PCR; TCRdb stores just in-frame clones and leaves some out. This sample has 140,000 to 150,000 clones, with less than 90% found just once. Stated time point: baseline pretreatment blood. The sample's treatment: 15 Gy SBRT to primary tumor, nephrectomy 4 weeks later. Radiation-treated patients gave blood at baseline, week 2 and week 4. The patient's renal cell carcinoma had clear cell pathology. Sequencing was performed on blood, taken from a patient whose treatment included radiotherapy and nephrectomy. V usage is TRBV5-1 and J usage is TRBJ1-1; TRBD1 matches at 12 bases. This clonotype was sampled from a woman between 65 and 79 years old with renal cell carcinoma. CDR3 coding DNA: TGCGCCAGCAGCTTTCTCCCGGGACAGGGGGCCTTGAACACTGAAGCTTTCTTT. Protein sequence: CASSFLPGQGALNTEAFF.